The subject of this entry is one T cell receptor (beta chain). This record comes from a study of shared clonotypes between healthy human individuals. As defined, naive CD8 cells were CD45RO-negative and positively selected for CCR7, with terminally differentiated effector memory CD45RA+ cells excluded. This table comes from immunoSEQ multiplex PCR, and its TCRdb copy is limited to in-frame clones, with some not included. The sample carries just over 2,000,000 clones, about 95% recorded once. With 3 bases removed from V and 2 bases from J, the gap between germline ends came to 14 bases. The CDR3 loop spans 15 amino acids. The germline V gene encodes CDR1 KGHSH and CDR2 LQKENI.

The receptor's source is a man aged 18 to 29 in good health. This chain connects TRBV18 to TRBJ2-7; D is tentatively TRBD1 or TRBD2 (5 bases each). Material: naive CD8+ T cells sorted from blood. CDR3 in amino acids: CASSPPRDGTYEQYF. The CDR3 DNA reads as TGTGCCAGCTCACCCCCTCGGGACGGAACCTACGAGCAGTACTTC.